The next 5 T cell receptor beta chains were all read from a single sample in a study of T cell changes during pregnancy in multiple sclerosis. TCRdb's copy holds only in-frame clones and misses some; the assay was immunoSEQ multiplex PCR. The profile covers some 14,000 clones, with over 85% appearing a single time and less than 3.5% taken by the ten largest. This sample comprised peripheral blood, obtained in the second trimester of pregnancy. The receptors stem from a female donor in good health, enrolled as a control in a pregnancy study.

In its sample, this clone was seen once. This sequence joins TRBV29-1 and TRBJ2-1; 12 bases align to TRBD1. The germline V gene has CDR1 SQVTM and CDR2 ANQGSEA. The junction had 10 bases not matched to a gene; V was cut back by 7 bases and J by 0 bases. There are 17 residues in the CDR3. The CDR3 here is CSARPGTGGSSYNEQFF. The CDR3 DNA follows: TGCAGCGCCCGTCCCGGGACAGGGGGCAGCTCCTACAATGAGCAGTTCTTC.

CDR3 amino acids: CASNPTGLQPQHF. CDR3 in DNA: TGTGCCAGCAACCCGACGGGGTTACAGCCCCAGCATTTT. The gene calls are TRBV6-1 and TRBJ1-5; no firm D call. The germline gives CDR1 MNHNS, CDR2 SASEGT. The CDR3 runs to 13 residues. V lost 7 bases and J lost 7, with 14 bases in between.

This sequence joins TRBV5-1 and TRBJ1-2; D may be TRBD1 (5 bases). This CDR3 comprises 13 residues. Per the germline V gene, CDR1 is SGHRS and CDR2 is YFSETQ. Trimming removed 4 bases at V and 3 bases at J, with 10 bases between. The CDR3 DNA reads TGCGCCAGCAGCGACGACAGCTACTATGGCTACACCTTC. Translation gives CASSDDSYYGYTF.

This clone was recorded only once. The CDR3 loop reads CASSYDRVNTEAFF. The CDR3 DNA follows: TGTGCCAGCAGCTATGACAGAGTGAACACTGAAGCTTTCTTT. The chain links TRBV7-2 to TRBJ1-1; the D gene is possibly TRBD1 (5 bases). V lost 4 bases to trimming and J lost 0 bases, with 9 bases between them. This CDR3 contains 14 residues. Germline V gene lookup returns CDR1 SGHTA and CDR2 FQGNSA.

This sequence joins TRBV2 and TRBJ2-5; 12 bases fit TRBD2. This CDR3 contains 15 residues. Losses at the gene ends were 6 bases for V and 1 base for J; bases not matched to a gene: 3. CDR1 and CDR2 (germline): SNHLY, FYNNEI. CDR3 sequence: CASRGTSGSQETQYF. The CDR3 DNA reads TGTGCCAGCAGGGGGACTAGCGGGTCCCAAGAGACCCAGTACTTC.